Each of the 18 T cell receptor beta chains below was sequenced from the same sample in a study of blood T cell repertoires in COVID-19. Libraries were prepared by immunoSEQ multiplex PCR; TCRdb keeps only in-frame clonotypes and omits some of them. Altogether about 130,000 clones are present, roughly 81% being singletons, with the ten largest covering roughly 13%. Sequencing input: peripheral blood. Receptors were obtained from a human donor in a cohort sampled during active COVID-19.

In nucleotides, the CDR3 is TGCAGCGTTGAAGATCCAGGCAGGGGGCGAGAGCAGTACTTC. It is translated as CSVEDPGRGREQYF. The chain joins TRBV29-1 to TRBJ2-7, with 8 bases fitting TRBD1. The junction had 8 bases not matched to a gene; V was cut back by 0 bases and J by 7 bases. This CDR3 spans 14 amino acids. The V gene's germline CDR1 is SQVTM and CDR2 ANQGSEA.

V gene TRBV23-1 combines with J gene TRBJ2-1, with 9 nucleotides matching TRBD1. TRBV23-1 counts as an open reading frame of uncertain function. This CDR3 is 10 amino acids long. The CDR3 DNA reads as TGCCCTACGGACAGGGGCCATCTGTTCTTC. As protein: CPTDRGHLFF.

The chain recombines TRBV11-3 with TRBJ2-1; D is possibly TRBD2 (5 bases). This CDR3 comprises 16 residues. Trimming removed 2 bases from V and 2 bases from J, with 13 bases in between. The germline gives CDR1 SGHNT, CDR2 YENEEA. The CDR3: CASSLMGPGTYNEQFF. CDR3 bases: TGTGCCAGCAGCTTAATGGGTCCCGGGACCTACAATGAGCAGTTCTTC.

The genes are TRBV30 and TRBJ1-5; 7 positions agree with TRBD1. CDR1 GTSNPN and CDR2 SVGIG come from the germline V gene (reference sequence). V lost 2 bases to trimming and J lost 4 bases; unmatched junction nucleotides: 14. The CDR3 runs 17 residues. The CDR3 DNA follows: TGTGCCTGGAGTCGGCCCCCTCCCCGGGACAGTAATCAGCCCCAGCATTTT. The encoded protein is CAWSRPPPRDSNQPQHF.

The chain carries TRBV4-1 and TRBJ1-2; unclear D gene. Germline CDR1 reads MGHRA; CDR2 reads YSYEKL. CDR3 length: 13 amino acids. V was cut by 4 bases and J by 2 bases, with 8 bases left in between. The CDR3 sequence is CASSLQENYGYTF. CDR3 DNA sequence: TGCGCCAGCAGCCTGCAGGAAAACTATGGCTACACCTTC.

The chain joins TRBV3-1 (or the pseudogene TRBV3-2) to TRBJ2-7, with D possibly matching TRBD1 (6 bases). Germline V gives CDR1 LGHDT, CDR2 YNNKEL (reference sequence). With 5 bases removed from V and 6 bases from J, the gap between germline ends came to 11 bases. The CDR3 runs to 12 residues. In nucleotides, the CDR3 is TGTGCCAGCAGCAACAGGGTGGCCGAGCAGTACTTC. Protein: CASSNRVAEQYF.

V gene TRBV24-1 combines with J gene TRBJ1-6, with D hard to call. CDR3 length equals 12 residues. V gave up 4 bases and J gave up 14 bases, with 11 bases separating them. The germline V gene has CDR1 KGHDR and CDR2 SFDVKD. CDR3 in DNA: TGTGCCACCAGTGAAAGGCCAGGTACCCTCCACTTT. This translates into CATSERPGTLHF.

This rearrangement joins TRBV29-1 to TRBJ1-1, with a weak D call TRBD1 (6 bases). The CDR3 spans 14 residues. Per germline, CDR1 SQVTM and CDR2 ANQGSEA. V dropped 3 bases and J dropped 1 base, with 12 bases sitting between them. CDR3 DNA: TGCAGCGTTGACTGGGGACAAGGGAACACTGAAGCTTTCTTT. Its translation: CSVDWGQGNTEAFF.

The chain carries TRBV21-1 and TRBJ1-5; TRBD1 reflects the table's D call only, with no check against the DNA. TRBV21-1 is a recognized pseudogene. CDR3 size: 20 residues. The CDR3 region has the DNA TGTGCCAGCAGCTCAAGGGTAGGGGGACAGGGGGCTTGGGGCAATCAGCCCCAGCATTTT. It encodes CASSSRVGGQGAWGNQPQHF.

The chain couples TRBV14 to TRBJ1-1; 7 positions agree with TRBD1. This CDR3 comprises 14 residues. Germline trimming cut 1 base from V and 10 bases from J; bases unmatched to any gene: 9. The germline gives CDR1 SGHDN, CDR2 FVKESK. DNA of the CDR3: TGTGCCAGCAGCCAAGTGACAGGGTGGGTCGGAGCTTTCTTT. Protein product: CASSQVTGWVGAFF.

The chain uses TRBV29-1 and TRBJ2-7; 7 nucleotides agree with TRBD1. Germline V gives CDR1 SQVTM, CDR2 ANQGSEA. Trimming cost V 1 base and J 6 bases; bases outside gene matches: 9. The CDR3 runs 14 residues. The CDR3 loop is CSVEGDSAFGEQYF. CDR3 nucleotides: TGCAGCGTTGAAGGGGACAGCGCGTTTGGCGAGCAGTACTTC.

The V call is TRBV3-1 (or the pseudogene TRBV3-2), the J call TRBJ1-2; the D gene is possibly TRBD1 (5 bases). V dropped 0 bases and J dropped 7 bases, with 18 bases sitting between them. Germline loops: CDR1 LGHDT, CDR2 YNNKEL (reference sequence). This CDR3 is built from 16 residues. The CDR3: CASSQDLLSQGGGYTF. CDR3 DNA sequence: TGTGCCAGCAGCCAAGATCTTCTAAGTCAGGGAGGTGGCTACACCTTC.

This sequence joins TRBV6-5 and TRBJ1-5, with D tentatively TRBD1 (5 bases). This CDR3 has 14 residues. The germline V gene has CDR1 MNHEY and CDR2 SVGAGI. V lost 4 bases, J lost 4 bases, and 11 bases lay in between. CDR3 sequence (DNA): TGTGCCAGCAGTTTGGGCAGGGAAAATCAGCCCCAGCATTTT. This gives the protein CASSLGRENQPQHF.

The chain carries TRBV19 and TRBJ1-1, with 7 bases fitting TRBD1. CDR1 LNHDA and CDR2 SQIVND come from the germline V gene (reference sequence). With V trimmed by 11 bases and J by 3 bases, 9 bases remained unmatched. The CDR3 is 13 residues long. CDR3 region: CAGRGQGDTEAFF. The CDR3 DNA follows: TGTGCCGGCCGGGGCCAGGGGGACACTGAAGCTTTCTTT.

The CDR3 nucleotides read TGCAGCGTTGAGCGGGGGAGAGCTTTCTTT. Its protein is CSVERGRAFF. V usage is TRBV29-1 and J usage is TRBJ1-1; a possible D gene is TRBD1 (5 bases). V lost 3 bases and J 10 bases, leaving 9 bases between the germline ends. Per germline, CDR1 SQVTM and CDR2 ANQGSEA. CDR3 length: 10 amino acids.

V gene TRBV18 combines with J gene TRBJ2-5; a possible D gene is TRBD1 (6 bases). The V end was cut by 2 bases, the J end by 10 bases, with 20 bases between. This CDR3 has 15 amino acids. Germline CDR1 and CDR2: KGHSH and LQKENI. The CDR3 is CASSPGQDSLGNQYF. The CDR3, as DNA: TGTGCCAGCTCACCAGGGCAGGACAGCCTAGGGAACCAGTACTTC.

This clone was observed a handful of times. The chain combines TRBV9 with TRBJ1-1, with D possibly TRBD1 on 5 matching bases. With 4 bases removed from V and 4 bases from J, the gap between germline ends came to 14 bases. The CDR3 has 14 amino acids. Germline V lookup: CDR1 SGDLS, CDR2 YYNGEE. The DNA of the CDR3 is TGTGCCAGCAGCCTAGACGCAGGGCCCACTGAAGCTTTCTTT. This gives the protein CASSLDAGPTEAFF. The full variable domain, rest sourced from reference TRBV9 and TRBJ1-1, is DSGVTQTPKHLITATGQRVTLRCSPRSGDLSVYWYQQSLDQGLQFLIQYYNGEERAKGNILERFSAQQFPDLHSELNLSSLELGDSALYFCASSLDAGPTEAFFGQGTRLTVV.

The chain has TRBV6-1 and TRBJ2-5; D might be TRBD1 (5 bases). The CDR3 is 14 residues long. Looked up from germline, CDR1 is MNHNS and CDR2 is SASEGT. V shed 3 bases and J shed 4 bases, with 12 bases lying between them. CDR3 bases: TGTGCCAGCAGTGATAGGCAGGGTACAGAGACCCAGTACTTC. This codes for CASSDRQGTETQYF.